This TCR beta chain emerged from a study of T cell changes during pregnancy in multiple sclerosis. Some clones are missing from TCRdb's copy, which holds only in-frame ones; the method was immunoSEQ multiplex PCR. The profile covers under 85,000 clones, with 85% to 95% appearing a single time and roughly 0.21% taken by the ten largest. V was pared by 5 bases and J by 0 bases, with 3 bases of the junction left unmatched. The CDR3 is 15 residues long. From germline, CDR1 is MDHEN and CDR2 SYDVKM. This TCR came from a female donor with multiple sclerosis, enrolled in a pregnancy study. The V and J genes are TRBV28 and TRBJ1-3; TRBD1 matches at 8 bases. The sequencing used CD4+ T cells from peripheral blood mononuclear cells, collected before pregnancy. CDR3 region: CASSPGQASGNTIYF. CDR3 in DNA: TGTGCCAGCAGTCCGGGACAGGCCTCTGGAAACACCATATATTTT. The full variable domain, rest sourced from reference TRBV28 and TRBJ1-3, is DVKVTQSSRYLVKRTGEKVFLECVQDMDHENMFWYRQDPGLGLRLIYFSYDVKMKEKGDIPEGYSVSREKKERFSLILESASTNQTSMYLCASSPGQASGNTIYFGEGSWLTVV.